The 8 T cell receptor beta chains below come from one sample, sequenced in a study of metastatic and nonmetastatic thyroid tumors. From the PCR reads, TCRdb re-called clones with MiXCR. The table lists approximately 30,000 clones, around 16% of them singletons. No treatment had been given to any patient before thyroid surgery. Material for sequencing was blood. These receptors were taken from a male donor with papillary thyroid cancer or a benign thyroid nodule (not recorded which). Some clones in this sample may be carry-over from other donors' samples.

This clone has at least ten counts. This chain uses TRBV30 with TRBJ1-2, with TRBD1 matching 8 bases. CDR1 is GTSNPN and CDR2 is SVGIG in the germline V gene (reference sequence). The length of the CDR3 is 15 residues. Trimming removed 0 bases from V and 6 bases from J; junction bases left unmatched: 9. CDR3 sequence: CAWSVQGELVDGYTF. The CDR3 DNA reads as TGTGCCTGGAGTGTACAGGGGGAGCTGGTGGATGGCTACACCTTC.

This clone was picked up many times. This rearrangement joins TRBV20-1 to TRBJ2-1; D is perhaps TRBD2 (6 bases). V was trimmed by 3 bases and J by 3 bases, leaving 21 bases between them. This CDR3 contains 17 residues. Per the germline V gene, CDR1 is DFQATT and CDR2 is SNEGSKA (reference sequence). The CDR3 loop is CSASELAGSRGYNEQFF. The CDR3, as DNA: TGCAGTGCTAGCGAACTGGCGGGAAGCCGGGGCTACAATGAGCAGTTCTTC.

This clone came up many times. V gene TRBV9 combines with J gene TRBJ1-4, with D uncertain. Between the trimmed V and J ends, which lost 0 bases and 5 bases, there was a span of 14 bases. CDR1 is SGDLS, CDR2 YYNGEE, per germline. The CDR3 is 16 residues long. CDR3 residues: CASSVGSASQNEKLFF. The CDR3 coding sequence is TGTGCCAGCAGCGTAGGATCGGCGTCACAAAATGAAAAACTGTTTTTT.

This sequence joins TRBV5-4 and TRBJ2-7; 11 nucleotides line up with TRBD2. V lost 2 bases to trimming and J lost 6 bases; unmatched junction nucleotides: 4. The CDR3 consists of 14 residues. Germline loops: CDR1 SGHNT, CDR2 YYREEE (reference sequence). The CDR3 sequence is CASSLLAGEGEQYF. CDR3 bases: TGTGCCAGCAGCTTACTAGCGGGAGAAGGCGAGCAGTACTTC.

This clone was counted many times. The chain uses TRBV3-1 and TRBJ2-1, with a tentative D call TRBD2 (6 bases). CDR1 is LGHDT and CDR2 is YNNKEL in the germline V gene (reference sequence). The CDR3 is made up of 14 amino acids. The V and J ends lost 1 base and 9 bases respectively, with 13 bases between them. The CDR3 is CASSQVYDGSEQFF. DNA of the CDR3: TGTGCCAGCAGCCAAGTTTACGACGGGAGTGAGCAGTTCTTC.

This clone was seen ten or more times. V is TRBV12-3 or TRBV12-4 and J is TRBJ2-2; no clear D gene. This CDR3 spans 16 amino acids. Trimming cost V 5 bases and J 0 bases, with 13 bases left between them. The CDR3 DNA reads as TGTGCCAGCAGTCTCCGTGCGAGGCCGAACACCGGGGAGCTGTTTTTT. Translating it yields CASSLRARPNTGELFF.

In this sample, this clone turned up many times. The rearrangement links TRBV27 to TRBJ2-7; 7 nucleotides agree with TRBD2. With V trimmed by 10 bases and J by 3 bases, 9 bases remained unmatched. CDR1 MNHEY and CDR2 SMNVEV come from the germline V gene (reference sequence). CDR3 length: 13 amino acids. CDR3 coding DNA: TGTGCCATTCAAGAGGGACTATTCTACGAGCAGTACTTC. Its translation: CAIQEGLFYEQYF.

This clone was recorded a few times. Relative to the germline gene, one junction end is altered; a read error may explain this. This chain joins TRBV28 and TRBJ2-7; 12 nucleotides align to TRBD1. The germline gives CDR1 MDHEN, CDR2 SYDVKM. The CDR3 consists of 14 residues. The CDR3 here is CAISPPGQGAKQYF. In nucleotides, the CDR3 is TGTGCCATCAGTCCACCGGGACAGGGGGCTAAGCAGTACTTC.